One sample yielded the 26 T cell receptor beta chains listed below, sequenced in a study of vaccination and CD4 T cells after COVID-19. Which antigens these TCRs recognize remains unknown. The Oncomine TCR Beta short-read assay was what sequenced the DNA obtained from cultured CD4+ T cells. Each CDR3 protein gets one entry after TCRdb re-called the PCR reads with MiXCR. Of roughly 19,000 distinct CDR3 sequences in the sample, about 50% were seen once. Treatment defined: roughly 10-day PBMC culture with coronavirus spike peptide pools or control peptides (ViraFEST assay). Sequenced sample: CD4+ T cells from blood, cultured in vitro. Receptors were obtained from a human donor who had recovered from COVID-19.

The rearrangement links TRBV28 to TRBJ1-1; unclear D gene. Trimming shortened V by 5 bases and J by 4 bases, and 5 bases separated the two germline ends. CDR3 length equals 11 residues. Germline V lookup: CDR1 MDHEN, CDR2 SYDVKM. CDR3 amino acids: CASSIPTEAFF. The CDR3, as DNA: TGTGCCAGCAGTATCCCCACTGAAGCTTTCTTT.

This clonotype was detected a few times. The chain couples TRBV27 to TRBJ1-5; a weak D match, TRBD1 (5 bases). The CDR3 length is 13 residues. Germline assignment: CDR1 MNHEY and CDR2 SMNVEV (reference sequence). V lost 6 bases and J lost 3, with 9 bases in between. CDR3 residues: CASSNRNNQPQHF. The CDR3 DNA reads as TGTGCCAGCAGCAACAGGAACAATCAGCCCCAGCATTTT.

This clonotype was picked up one time. The chain uses TRBV30 and TRBJ2-7; 7 nucleotides align to TRBD1. The germline V gene has CDR1 GTSNPN and CDR2 SVGIG (reference sequence). The CDR3 totals 21 residues. Trimming took 0 bases from V and 0 from J; bases not matched to a gene: 23. CDR3 in amino acids: CAWSVDPIKQGHNPFSYEQYF. The CDR3 DNA reads TGTGCCTGGAGTGTTGATCCCATTAAACAGGGGCACAACCCTTTCTCCTACGAGCAGTACTTC.

A few counts support this clonotype. The V call is TRBV10-3, the J call TRBJ2-3; D not resolved. V was clipped by 1 base and J by 5 bases, with 10 bases between them. Germline V gene data show CDR1 as ENHRY and CDR2 as SYGVKD. The CDR3 is 14 amino acids. The CDR3 here is CAISEYRPGDTQYF. The CDR3 DNA reads as TGTGCCATCAGTGAGTATCGGCCGGGAGATACGCAGTATTTT.

Written as DNA, the CDR3 is TGTGCCAGCAGCCAGGGAGGAAACACCATATATTTT. It translates to CASSQGGNTIYF. The V and J genes are TRBV3-1 and TRBJ1-3; D unresolved. Trimming removed 3 bases from V and 4 bases from J, with 4 bases in between. This CDR3 has 12 amino acids. Germline CDR1 reads LGHDT; CDR2 reads YNNKEL (reference sequence).

The rearrangement joins TRBV10-2 to TRBJ2-2; D may be TRBD1 (6 bases). The V gene lost 8 bases and the J gene lost 5 bases, with 9 bases spanning the gap. CDR1 WSHSY and CDR2 SAAADI come from the germline V gene. The CDR3 runs 12 residues. This CDR3 is CASRTVTGELFF. Here the CDR3 DNA reads TGCGCCAGCCGGACAGTGACCGGGGAGCTGTTTTTT.

This clonotype has more than one count but fewer than ten. The V call is TRBV20-1, the J call TRBJ1-1; the D gene is possibly TRBD1 (6 bases). The CDR3 length is 13 residues. The V gene's germline CDR1 is DFQATT and CDR2 SNEGSKA (reference sequence). Trimming shortened V by 6 bases and J by 4 bases, and 15 bases separated the two germline ends. CDR3 coding DNA: TGCAGTGCCCGGACAGAGGGGATCACTGAAGCTTTCTTT. The encoded protein is CSARTEGITEAFF.

This clonotype was detected only a few times. CDR3 region: CAISDGNYGYTF. DNA for the CDR3: TGTGCCATCAGTGATGGGAACTATGGCTACACCTTC. The genes are TRBV10-3 and TRBJ1-2, with D unresolved. The CDR3 sequence is 12 residues long. V gave up 3 bases and J gave up 2 bases, with 4 bases separating them. From germline, CDR1 is ENHRY and CDR2 SYGVKD.

The V call is TRBV5-4, the J call TRBJ2-7; TRBD1 matches 10 bases. The CDR3 spans 17 residues. CDR1 is SGHNT and CDR2 is YYREEE in the germline V gene (reference sequence). The V gene end was trimmed by 0 bases and the J gene end by 1 base; junction bases not matched to a gene: 7. As DNA, the CDR3 is TGTGCCAGCAGCTTGGACCCCTGGACAGGGGGATCCTACGAGCAGTACTTC. Amino acids: CASSLDPWTGGSYEQYF.

This clonotype was detected only a few times. The chain carries TRBV28 and TRBJ2-5; 8 bases fit TRBD2. CDR1 and CDR2 (germline): MDHEN, SYDVKM. V was clipped by 5 bases and J by 4 bases; unmatched bases: 12. This CDR3 contains 16 residues. The CDR3 here is CASSGAGTRVGETQYF. The CDR3 nucleotides read TGTGCCAGCAGTGGGGCCGGGACTAGGGTCGGAGAGACCCAGTACTTC.

This clonotype was seen more than once but under ten times. The V and J genes are TRBV5-1 and TRBJ1-5; tentatively, D is TRBD1 (6 bases). CDR1 is SGHRS, CDR2 YFSETQ, per germline. This CDR3 comprises 14 residues. Trimming pared 4 bases from V and 7 bases from J, leaving 15 bases between. CDR3 sequence (DNA): TGCGCCAGCAGCCTCACAGGGCAAGGCCAGCCCCAGCATTTT. Translated, it gives CASSLTGQGQPQHF.

The CDR3 DNA reads as TGCAGTGCTAGAGCCCGGAGAGGTACGCAGTATTTT. This encodes CSARARRGTQYF. The chain couples TRBV20-1 to TRBJ2-3; D call uncertain. This CDR3 has 12 residues. Trimming left V 1 base short and J 8 bases short, with 10 bases between. Germline assignment: CDR1 DFQATT and CDR2 SNEGSKA (reference sequence).

V and J are TRBV20-1 and TRBJ2-3; 11 nucleotides line up with TRBD2. J gave up 5 bases and V 1 base, and 5 bases lay outside the gene matches. Germline V gene lookup returns CDR1 DFQATT and CDR2 SNEGSKA (reference sequence). CDR3 size: 15 residues. CDR3 bases: TGCAGTGCTAGAGCGACTAGCGGGAAGGGAGATACGCAGTATTTT. Protein sequence: CSARATSGKGDTQYF.

This chain joins TRBV27 and TRBJ1-2; 7 bases map to TRBD1. Germline loops: CDR1 MNHEY, CDR2 SMNVEV (reference sequence). With 6 bases clipped from V and 8 bases from J, the junction kept 9 bases outside the gene matches. CDR3 length: 13 residues. The CDR3 DNA reads TGTGCCAGCAGAACGACAGGGCTAGACGGCTACACCTTC. It yields the protein CASRTTGLDGYTF.

The chain uses TRBV19 and TRBJ2-1, with D possibly TRBD1 on 6 matching bases. Germline assignment: CDR1 LNHDA and CDR2 SQIVND (reference sequence). CDR3 length equals 14 residues. V was cut by 3 bases and J by 5 bases, with 11 bases left in between. The CDR3 nucleotides are TGTGCCAGTAGTATTGGCGAGGGGGACAATGAGCAGTTCTTC. It encodes CASSIGEGDNEQFF.

The chain uses TRBV5-1 and TRBJ2-7; the D gene is possibly TRBD1 (6 bases). Trimming took 5 bases from V and 2 from J, leaving 11 bases between them. The CDR3 is made up of 13 amino acids. CDR1 SGHRS and CDR2 YFSETQ come from the germline V gene. For the CDR3, the DNA is TGCGCCAGCAGGTGGCAGGGGACCTACGAGCAGTACTTC. This encodes CASRWQGTYEQYF.

The chain combines TRBV6-1 with TRBJ1-1; D is perhaps TRBD1 (5 bases). CDR3 length equals 13 residues. V lost 8 bases and J lost 3, with 13 bases in between. Germline CDR1 and CDR2: MNHNS and SASEGT. The CDR3 region has the DNA TGTGCCAGCCAGACAGTAATGTACACTGAAGCTTTCTTT. It yields the protein CASQTVMYTEAFF.

The V gene is TRBV5-1, the J gene TRBJ2-3; D is uncertain. Trimming pared 4 bases from V and 2 bases from J, leaving 11 bases between. Germline CDR1 is SGHRS and CDR2 is YFSETQ. There are 14 residues in the CDR3. The DNA for the CDR3 is TGCGCCAGCAGCCCATGGACCCTCACAGATACGCAGTATTTT. Translation gives CASSPWTLTDTQYF.

The chain employs TRBV6-2 or TRBV6-3 and TRBJ2-2; 9 nucleotides line up with TRBD1. The V and J ends lost 6 bases and 3 bases, in that order; junction bases with no gene match: 8. CDR3 length: 16 residues. CDR1 and CDR2 (germline): MNHEY, SVGEGT. Written as DNA, the CDR3 is TGTGCCAGCAGCCTTGGACAGGGGCGAGACACCGGGGAGCTGTTTTTT. It specifies CASSLGQGRDTGELFF.

V and J are TRBV27 and TRBJ2-2; 7 bases map to TRBD1. This CDR3 has 16 residues. Germline CDR1 and CDR2: MNHEY and SMNVEV (reference sequence). The junction had 8 bases not matched to a gene; V was cut back by 5 bases and J by 2 bases. The CDR3: CASSRYRGGNTGELFF. CDR3 sequence (DNA): TGTGCCAGCAGTCGGTACAGGGGTGGAAACACCGGGGAGCTGTTTTTT.

The rearrangement uses TRBV18 and TRBJ2-2; D is unclear. Germline loops: CDR1 KGHSH, CDR2 LQKENI. V was shortened by 6 bases and J by 4 bases, with 9 bases between the two germline ends. The CDR3 is 13 amino acids. The CDR3 protein is CASSQEFTGELFF. CDR3 nucleotide sequence: TGTGCCAGCTCGCAGGAGTTCACCGGGGAGCTGTTTTTT. Full variable domain (remainder filled in from reference TRBV18 and TRBJ2-2): NAGVMQNPRHLVRRRGQEARLRCSPMKGHSHVYWYRQLPEEGLKFMVYLQKENIIDESGMPKERFSAEFPKEGPSILRIQQVVRGDSAAYFCASSQEFTGELFFGEGSRLTVL.

The J gene is TRBJ2-1, the V gene TRBV3-1; 10 bases match TRBD2. Trimming cost V 1 base and J 7 bases; bases outside gene matches: 4. The CDR3 spans 15 residues. In germline, CDR1 is LGHDT, CDR2 YNNKEL (reference sequence). The CDR3 DNA reads as TGTGCCAGCAGCCAAGTGGGTAGCGGGAGGAATGAGCAGTTCTTC. It encodes CASSQVGSGRNEQFF.

The sample holds a few counts of this clonotype. V and J are TRBV6-1 and TRBJ1-1; weak D call: TRBD1 (5 bases). Germline assignment: CDR1 MNHNS and CDR2 SASEGT. V was pared by 6 bases and J by 1 base, with 12 bases between. The CDR3 length is 14 residues. The CDR3, as DNA: TGTGCCAGCAGAGGGGAGGCTCGGAACACTGAAGCTTTCTTT. Amino acid sequence: CASRGEARNTEAFF.

There are a few counts of this clonotype. V usage is TRBV20-1 and J usage is TRBJ2-3; TRBD2 matches at 10 bases. The ends lost 3 bases at V and 1 base at J; junction bases unmatched: 7. The CDR3 loop spans 16 amino acids. CDR1 and CDR2 from the germline V gene are DFQATT and SNEGSKA (reference sequence). For the CDR3, the DNA is TGCAGTGCTAGTCCCCAAACTAGCGGGGGCACAGATACGCAGTATTTT. As protein: CSASPQTSGGTDTQYF.

The chain joins TRBV19 to TRBJ2-5; perhaps TRBD1 as D (8 bases). Germline V gene data show CDR1 as LNHDA and CDR2 as SQIVND (reference sequence). This CDR3 comprises 19 residues. Trimming removed 5 bases at V and 5 bases at J, with 30 bases between. The CDR3: CASSPVETGVRGSGETQYF. CDR3 nucleotides: TGTGCCAGTAGTCCGGTGGAGACAGGGGTCCGCGGGAGCGGCGAGACCCAGTACTTC.

The V gene is TRBV20-1, the J gene TRBJ2-7; D ambiguous. The CDR3 has 14 amino acids. Trimming left V 3 bases short and J 6 bases short, with 18 bases between. Germline V CDR1 and CDR2: DFQATT, SNEGSKA (reference sequence). This chain's CDR3 is CSARIASVPFEQYF. In DNA form, the CDR3 reads TGCAGTGCTAGGATAGCATCTGTCCCCTTCGAGCAGTACTTC.